Listed here is a single T cell receptor beta chain. These data come from a study of memory CD4+ T cells and cytomegalovirus serostatus. V was pared by 1 base and J by 4 bases, with 2 bases between. CDR1 and CDR2 from the germline V gene are MDHEN and SYDVKM. The CDR3 length is 11 residues. Single viable CD3+CD4+CD8-CD45RO+ cells were sorted as the memory CD4+ T cells. TCRdb keeps only in-frame clones here, not all; method: immunoSEQ multiplex PCR. The table records some 67,000 clones, roughly 76% of them present only once. The origin of this receptor is an adult in good health and CMV-seropositive. V usage is TRBV28 and J usage is TRBJ2-7; D not resolved. The material sequenced was memory CD4+ T cells from blood. The CDR3 protein is CASSLLYEQYF. CDR3 nucleotide sequence: TGTGCCAGCAGTTTATTGTACGAGCAGTACTTC.